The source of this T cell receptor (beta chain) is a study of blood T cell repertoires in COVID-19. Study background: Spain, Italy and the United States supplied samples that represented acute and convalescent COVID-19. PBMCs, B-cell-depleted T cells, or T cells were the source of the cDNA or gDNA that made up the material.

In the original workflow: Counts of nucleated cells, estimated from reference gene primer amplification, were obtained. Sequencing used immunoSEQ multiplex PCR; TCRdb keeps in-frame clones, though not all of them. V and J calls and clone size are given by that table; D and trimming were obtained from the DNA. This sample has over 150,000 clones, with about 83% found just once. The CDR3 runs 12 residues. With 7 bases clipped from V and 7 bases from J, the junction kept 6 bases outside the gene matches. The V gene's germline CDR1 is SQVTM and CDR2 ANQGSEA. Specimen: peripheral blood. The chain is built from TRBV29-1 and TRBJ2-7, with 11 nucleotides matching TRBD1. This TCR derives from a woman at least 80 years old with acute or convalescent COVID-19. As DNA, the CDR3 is TGCAGCGCGGGACAGGGGGTGGGTGAGCAGTACTTC. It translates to CSAGQGVGEQYF.